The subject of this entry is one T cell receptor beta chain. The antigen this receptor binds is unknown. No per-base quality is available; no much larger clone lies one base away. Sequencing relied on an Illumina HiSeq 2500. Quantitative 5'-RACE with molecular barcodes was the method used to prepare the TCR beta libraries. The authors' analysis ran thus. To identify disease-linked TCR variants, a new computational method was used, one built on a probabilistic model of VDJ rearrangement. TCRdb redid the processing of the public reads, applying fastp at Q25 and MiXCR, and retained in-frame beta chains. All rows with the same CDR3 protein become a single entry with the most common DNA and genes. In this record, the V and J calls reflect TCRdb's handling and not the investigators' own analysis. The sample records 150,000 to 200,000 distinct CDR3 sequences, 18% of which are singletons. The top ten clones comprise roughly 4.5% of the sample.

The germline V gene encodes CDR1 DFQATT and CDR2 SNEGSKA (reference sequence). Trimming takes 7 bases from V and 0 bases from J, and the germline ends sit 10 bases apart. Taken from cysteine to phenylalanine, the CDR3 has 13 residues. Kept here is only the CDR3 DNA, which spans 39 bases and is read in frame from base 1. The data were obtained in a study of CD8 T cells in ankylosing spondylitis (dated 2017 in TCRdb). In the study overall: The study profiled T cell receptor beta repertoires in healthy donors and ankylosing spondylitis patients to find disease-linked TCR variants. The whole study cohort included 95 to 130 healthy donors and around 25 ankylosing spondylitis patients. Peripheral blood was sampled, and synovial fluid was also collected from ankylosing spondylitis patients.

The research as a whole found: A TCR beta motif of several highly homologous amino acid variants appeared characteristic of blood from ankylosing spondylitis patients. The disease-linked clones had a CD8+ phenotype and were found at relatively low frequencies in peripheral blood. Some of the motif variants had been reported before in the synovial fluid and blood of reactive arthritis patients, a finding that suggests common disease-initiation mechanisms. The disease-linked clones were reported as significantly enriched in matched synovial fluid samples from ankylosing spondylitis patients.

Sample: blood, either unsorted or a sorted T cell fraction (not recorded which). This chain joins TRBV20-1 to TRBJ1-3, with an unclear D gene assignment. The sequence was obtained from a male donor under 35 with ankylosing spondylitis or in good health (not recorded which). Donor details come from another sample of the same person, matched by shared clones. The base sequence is TGCAGTGTAACCGGGAACTCTGGAAACACCATATATTTT. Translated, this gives CSVTGNSGNTIYF.